Following are 9 T cell receptor beta chains from one sample sequenced in a study of spatial heterogeneity in lung cancer. General study results and limits: Counts that tracked tumor mutation counts were those of expanded intratumoral alpha and beta TCRs.

The time point: sample taken at primary tumor resection. TCRdb analysed the 5' RACE reads with MiXCR anew, one entry per CDR3 protein. The sample has about 3,400 distinct CDR3 sequences, around 30% seen once; the top ten hold over 10%. Antigens for these TCRs are unknown. Sequenced here: lung tumor tissue, sampled at surgery. All receptors come from a female donor with early-stage non-small cell lung cancer.

This clonotype was observed a handful of times. V gene TRBV7-2 combines with J gene TRBJ1-2; 10 bases are shared with TRBD1. The germline V gene encodes CDR1 SGHTA and CDR2 FQGNSA. V lost 4 bases to trimming and J lost 8 bases; unmatched junction nucleotides: 7. The CDR3 consists of 14 residues. CDR3 region: CASSSGTGARGYTF. Here the CDR3 DNA reads TGTGCCAGCAGCTCCGGGACAGGGGCGCGAGGCTACACCTTC.

The rearrangement uses TRBV27 and TRBJ2-3; 15 positions agree with TRBD2. This CDR3 is built from 16 residues. V shed 4 bases and J 4 bases; nucleotides not matched to a gene: 3. CDR1 is MNHEY and CDR2 is SMNVEV in the germline V gene (reference sequence). This CDR3 reads CASSSGLAGGSDTQYF. In DNA form, the CDR3 reads TGTGCCAGCAGTTCGGGACTAGCGGGGGGATCAGATACGCAGTATTTT.

The chain uses TRBV14 and TRBJ2-2, with 8 bases lining up with TRBD1. The V segment lost 1 base and the J segment 3 bases; nucleotides outside the gene matches: 1. This CDR3 is built from 15 residues. Germline CDR1 reads SGHDN; CDR2 reads FVKESK. The CDR3 sequence is CASSQGTGYTGELFF. The CDR3 DNA follows: TGTGCCAGCAGCCAAGGGACAGGGTACACCGGGGAGCTGTTTTTT.

This clonotype was detected a few times. The rearrangement uses TRBV20-1 and TRBJ2-3, with TRBD2 identical over 10 bases. J was trimmed by 4 bases and V by 4 bases; bases with no gene match: 14. The CDR3 totals 17 residues. Germline V lookup: CDR1 DFQATT, CDR2 SNEGSKA (reference sequence). This CDR3 is CSATSASGRREADTQYF. For the CDR3, the DNA is TGCAGTGCTACCTCCGCTAGCGGGAGAAGAGAGGCAGATACGCAGTATTTT.

This clonotype was counted a few times. DNA for the CDR3: TGCGCCAGCAGCTTGAGCAGCAACTACGAGCAGTACTTC. It is translated as CASSLSSNYEQYF. The chain links TRBV5-1 to TRBJ2-7; no reliable D call. The CDR3 covers 13 residues. CDR1 is SGHRS and CDR2 is YFSETQ in the germline V gene. The V and J ends lost 1 base and 3 bases respectively, with 8 bases between them.

This clonotype is labeled large. J is TRBJ2-7 and V is TRBV6-2 or TRBV6-3; TRBD2 agrees at 11 bases. The CDR3 is 17 residues long. Unmatched junction bases numbered 9, after V lost 5 bases and J lost 0 bases. Germline V CDR1 and CDR2: MNHEY, SVGEGT. CDR3 bases: TGTGCCAGCAGTCTCCTCTCCCTAGCGGGGGGCTCCTACGAGCAGTACGTC. Residues: CASSLLSLAGGSYEQYV.

This clonotype occurred a few times. Here the CDR3 reads CASSYSTGGLYADTQYF. The CDR3, as DNA: TGTGCCAGCAGTTATTCCACAGGGGGTCTCTACGCAGATACGCAGTATTTT. This sequence joins TRBV6-5 and TRBJ2-3; TRBD1 matches at 8 bases. Germline V gene sequence: CDR1 MNHEY, CDR2 SVGAGI. Unmatched junction bases numbered 12, after V lost 3 bases and J lost 4 bases. This CDR3 has 17 amino acids.

This clonotype is medium-sized (0.01 to 0.1%) in the sample. This chain links TRBV6-5 with TRBJ2-7; maybe TRBD2 (5 bases). CDR3 size: 15 residues. V gave up 0 bases and J gave up 4 bases, with 13 bases separating them. Germline CDR1 is MNHEY and CDR2 is SVGAGI. This CDR3 reads CASSYSWGEEYEQYF. For the CDR3, the DNA is TGTGCCAGCAGTTACTCGTGGGGAGAAGAATACGAGCAGTACTTC.

This clonotype was counted only a few times. The chain links TRBV5-4 to TRBJ2-7; D unclear. The CDR3 loop spans 15 amino acids. The germline V gene encodes CDR1 SGHNT and CDR2 YYREEE (reference sequence). The ends were cut back, 5 bases at V and 2 bases at J, with 17 bases in the middle. Written as DNA, the CDR3 is TGTGCCAGCAGACATCAGACCGACCGGACCTACGAGCAGTACTTC. The encoded protein is CASRHQTDRTYEQYF.